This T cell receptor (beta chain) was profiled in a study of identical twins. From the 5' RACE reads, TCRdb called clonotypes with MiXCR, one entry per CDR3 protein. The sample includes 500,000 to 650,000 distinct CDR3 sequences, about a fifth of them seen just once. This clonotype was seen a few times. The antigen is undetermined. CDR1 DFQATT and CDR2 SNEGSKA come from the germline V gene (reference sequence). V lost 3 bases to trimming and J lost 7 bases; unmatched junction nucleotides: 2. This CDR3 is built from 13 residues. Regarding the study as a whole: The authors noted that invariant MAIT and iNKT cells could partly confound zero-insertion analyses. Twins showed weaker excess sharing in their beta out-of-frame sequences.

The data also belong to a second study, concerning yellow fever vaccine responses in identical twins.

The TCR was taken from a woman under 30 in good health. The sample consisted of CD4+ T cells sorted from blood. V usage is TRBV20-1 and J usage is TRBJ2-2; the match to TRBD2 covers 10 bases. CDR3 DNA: TGCAGTGCTAGCACTAGCGGGGACGGGGAGCTGTTTTTT. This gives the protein CSASTSGDGELFF.